The 29 T cell receptor beta chains presented below share a single source sample, sequenced in a study of T cells in Graves' hyperthyroidism and ophthalmopathy. Amplification of TCR beta CDR3 regions was performed using RNA transcripts as template. Using the HTBI primer set, a first-round RT-PCR was run on the TCR CDR3. From the multiplex PCR reads, TCRdb called clonotypes with MiXCR, one entry per CDR3 protein. The table records hundreds of thousands of distinct CDR3 sequences, less than 20% of them present only once. What was sequenced was blood. The receptors were sampled from a woman under 30 with Graves' ophthalmopathy.

This clonotype was seen many times. Here the CDR3 DNA reads TGTGCCTGGAGTGTAATGGGCAACGAGCAGTACTTC. It specifies CAWSVMGNEQYF. The chain recombines TRBV30 with TRBJ2-7; D is uncertain. CDR1 is GTSNPN and CDR2 is SVGIG in the germline V gene (reference sequence). V shed 0 bases and J shed 5 bases, with 8 bases lying between them. The length of the CDR3 is 12 residues.

This clonotype was picked up many times. The chain has TRBV11-3 and TRBJ2-3; 7 bases align to TRBD1. CDR3 length: 16 amino acids. V lost 0 bases and J lost 2; bases outside the gene matches: 5. The germline V gene has CDR1 SGHNT and CDR2 YENEEA. The CDR3 bases are TGTGCCAGCAGCTTAGACGCGGACAGGTACACAGATACGCAGTATTTT. As protein: CASSLDADRYTDTQYF.

In its sample, this clonotype was seen many times. The rearrangement uses TRBV2 and TRBJ2-1, with 8 bases aligning to TRBD1. The CDR3 is 12 amino acids. Germline V gene lookup returns CDR1 SNHLY and CDR2 FYNNEI. Trimming cost V 6 bases and J 13 bases; bases outside gene matches: 8. The CDR3 is CASRRQGIGQFF. The CDR3 DNA follows: TGTGCCAGCAGGCGACAGGGGATCGGTCAGTTCTTC.

This clonotype was counted ten times or more. The chain is built from TRBV6-2 or TRBV6-3 and TRBJ2-5, with 12 bases matching TRBD2. This CDR3 comprises 19 residues. Germline CDR1 and CDR2: MNHEY and SVGEGT. V trimming: 3 bases; J trimming: 0 bases; junction bases outside the gene matches: 11. This CDR3 is CASSYYGTSGFHYQETQYF. For the CDR3, the DNA is TGTGCCAGCAGTTATTATGGGACTAGCGGGTTCCATTACCAAGAGACCCAGTACTTC.

The J gene is TRBJ1-2, the V gene TRBV2; 9 bases fit TRBD1. Germline CDR1 and CDR2: SNHLY and FYNNEI. The CDR3 spans 13 residues. V lost 6 bases to trimming and J lost 8 bases; unmatched junction nucleotides: 7. CDR3 coding DNA: TGTGCCAGCAGCTGGGACAGGGAACTGGGCTACACCTTC. This gives the protein CASSWDRELGYTF.

There are many counts of this clonotype. V usage is TRBV11-2 and J usage is TRBJ1-6; TRBD1 aligns across 8 bases. J gave up 0 bases and V 5 bases, and 6 bases lay outside the gene matches. Germline V gives CDR1 SGHAT, CDR2 FQNNGV. The CDR3 consists of 17 residues. In DNA, the CDR3 is TGTGCCAGCAGCGGACAGGGTTCCAGCTCCTATAATTCACCCCTCCACTTT. It specifies CASSGQGSSSYNSPLHF.

There are many counts of this clonotype. The V call is TRBV6-5, the J call TRBJ1-3; no reliable D call. Germline CDR1 reads MNHEY; CDR2 reads SVGAGI. V gave up 0 bases and J gave up 1 base, with 7 bases separating them. The length of the CDR3 is 15 residues. The CDR3 DNA is TGTGCCAGCAGTTACTCTCCGCAGTCTGGAAACACCATATATTTT. Its protein product is CASSYSPQSGNTIYF.

Many counts were recorded for this clonotype. The CDR3 region is CASSFTPRQGHNEQFF. The CDR3 coding sequence is TGTGCCAGCAGTTTTACCCCGAGACAGGGCCACAATGAGCAGTTCTTC. The J gene is TRBJ2-1, the V gene TRBV28; TRBD1 matches 7 bases. In germline, CDR1 is MDHEN, CDR2 SYDVKM. CDR3 length: 16 residues. V was pared by 3 bases and J by 5 bases, with 10 bases of the junction left unmatched.

The table lists this clonotype with many counts. J is TRBJ1-5 and V is TRBV6-6; D possibly corresponds to TRBD1 (6 bases). The CDR3 runs 17 residues. Trimming pared 2 bases from V and 0 bases from J, leaving 14 bases between. Germline-derived CDR1 and CDR2 are MNHNY and SVGAGI (reference sequence). CDR3 amino acids: CASSYGNRELSNQPQHF. CDR3 DNA: TGTGCCAGCAGTTACGGGAACAGGGAACTTAGCAATCAGCCCCAGCATTTT.

This clonotype appeared many times. The V and J genes are TRBV3-1 and TRBJ2-3, with 8 bases fitting TRBD2. CDR1 is LGHDT, CDR2 YNNKEL, per germline (reference sequence). There are 16 residues in the CDR3. With V trimmed by 4 bases and J by 2 bases, 8 bases remained unmatched. This chain's CDR3 is CASSRRAGEFTDTQYF. In DNA, the CDR3 is TGTGCCAGCAGCCGACGAGCGGGGGAGTTCACAGATACGCAGTATTTT.

V and J are TRBV28 and TRBJ2-1, with 9 nucleotides matching TRBD1. This CDR3 region has 15 residues. Germline V CDR1 and CDR2: MDHEN, SYDVKM. The V gene end was trimmed by 5 bases and the J gene end by 0 bases; junction bases not matched to a gene: 2. The CDR3 sequence: CASSRTGVSYNEQFF. For the CDR3, the DNA is TGTGCCAGCAGTCGGACAGGGGTCTCCTACAATGAGCAGTTCTTC.

This clonotype was found many times. The V and J genes are TRBV13 and TRBJ2-7; 10 bases map to TRBD2. V dropped 5 bases and J dropped 5; count of bases not matched to a gene: 6. Looked up from germline, CDR1 is PRHDT and CDR2 is FYEKMQ (reference sequence). This CDR3 region has 14 residues. The CDR3 loop reads CASSTSGKSNEQYF. The CDR3 DNA reads as TGTGCCAGCAGCACTAGCGGGAAAAGCAACGAGCAGTACTTC.

This clonotype was found many times. This chain joins TRBV20-1 and TRBJ1-6, with a tentative D call TRBD1 (5 bases). The germline V gene encodes CDR1 DFQATT and CDR2 SNEGSKA (reference sequence). V lost 0 bases and J 9 bases, leaving 15 bases between the germline ends. CDR3 length: 15 residues. CDR3 protein: CSAREGRGVSSPLHF. In nucleotides, the CDR3 is TGCAGTGCTAGAGAGGGGAGAGGGGTTAGTTCACCCCTCCACTTT.

This clonotype was seen at least ten times. The chain recombines TRBV7-8 with TRBJ2-1; D is ambiguous. The CDR3 loop spans 15 amino acids. The V gene's germline CDR1 is SGHVS and CDR2 FQNEAQ. The ends were cut back, 5 bases at V and 0 bases at J, with 11 bases in the middle. In DNA form, the CDR3 reads TGTGCCAGCAGCCCAGCCTTGGGCTCCTACAATGAGCAGTTCTTC. Translated: CASSPALGSYNEQFF.

Remarks on this clonotype: The CDR3 end shows no conserved phenylalanine or tryptophan, and so a read error is likely. The chain uses TRBV20-1 and TRBJ2-3; the match to TRBD2 covers 8 bases. V gave up 4 bases and J gave up 6 bases; unmatched junction bases: 12. CDR3 size: 15 residues. CDR1 and CDR2 from the germline V gene are DFQATT and SNEGSKA (reference sequence). CDR3 DNA: TGCAGTGCTAAGAGCCTAGTAGCGGGACTGGATACGCAGTATTGT. Translating it yields CSAKSLVAGLDTQYC.

This clonotype was detected only once. The genes are TRBV11-2 and TRBJ2-1, with 9 bases matching TRBD2. The CDR3 consists of 14 residues. CDR1 SGHAT and CDR2 FQNNGV come from the germline V gene. Trimming took 5 bases from V and 3 from J; bases not matched to a gene: 2. CDR3 region: CASSHSGGYNEQFF. The CDR3 DNA sequence: TGTGCCAGCAGCCATAGCGGGGGCTACAATGAGCAGTTCTTC.

This clonotype was observed many times. The rearrangement links TRBV7-2 to TRBJ2-7, with 8 bases matching TRBD2. There are 14 residues in the CDR3. CDR1 SGHTA and CDR2 FQGNSA come from the germline V gene. J was trimmed by 3 bases and V by 5 bases; bases with no gene match: 6. CDR3 nucleotides: TGTGCCAGCAGCCCCACTAGCGGCAACTACGAGCAGTACTTC. Encoded protein: CASSPTSGNYEQYF. The variable domain in full, with the rest retrieved from reference TRBV7-2 and TRBJ2-7, is GAGVSQSPSNKVTEKGKDVELRCDPISGHTALYWYRQSLGQGLEFLIYFQGNSAPDKSGLPSDRFSAERTGGSVSTLTIQRTQQEDSAVYLCASSPTSGNYEQYFGPGTRLTVT.

This clonotype was recorded at least ten times. The chain employs TRBV4-2 and TRBJ2-5, with D unclear. Germline V gene data show CDR1 as LGHNA and CDR2 as YNFKEQ. CDR3 size: 16 residues. V was shortened by 0 bases and J by 6 bases, with 17 bases between the two germline ends. CDR3 protein: CASSQDLYALGKTQYF. The CDR3 DNA is TGTGCCAGCAGCCAAGATTTGTATGCTCTGGGGAAGACCCAGTACTTC.

This clonotype occurred many times. J is TRBJ1-3 and V is TRBV7-2; a weak D match, TRBD1 (6 bases). V lost 2 bases and J 2 bases, leaving 10 bases between the germline ends. Germline values: CDR1 SGHTA, CDR2 FQGNSA. The CDR3 totals 15 residues. In nucleotides, the CDR3 is TGTGCCAGCAGCTTAATTCCAGGGGCTGGAAACACCATATATTTT. Translating gives CASSLIPGAGNTIYF.

In this sample, this clonotype turned up many times. The rearrangement joins TRBV11-2 to TRBJ2-1; 7 nucleotides match TRBD1. Trimming at V came to 4 bases and at J to 4 bases, leaving 16 bases not matched to a gene. CDR1 and CDR2 (germline): SGHAT, FQNNGV. This CDR3 comprises 18 residues. CDR3 amino acids: CASSSLHPAGTDYNEQFF. The CDR3 DNA sequence: TGTGCCAGCAGCTCGCTCCACCCGGCAGGGACAGATTACAATGAGCAGTTCTTC.

Concerning this clonotype itself: Since a much larger clone is just one base distant, this may be a read error. The V call is TRBV19, the J call TRBJ2-2; weak D call: TRBD1 (6 bases). The CDR3 extends over 16 amino acids. Germline CDR1 LNHDA, CDR2 SQIVND (reference sequence). The CDR3 DNA follows: TGTGCCAGTAGTATGTTTCAGGGGCTAAGCACCGTGGAGCTGTTTTTT. Residues: CASSMFQGLSTVELFF.

Ten or more counts support this clonotype. CDR3 protein: CASSLWGGAPQPQHF. CDR3 sequence (DNA): TGTGCCAGCAGTTTATGGGGGGGGGCACCTCAGCCCCAGCATTTT. V gene TRBV27 combines with J gene TRBJ1-5; TRBD1 might be the D (6 bases). In germline, CDR1 is MNHEY, CDR2 SMNVEV (reference sequence). Deletions cut 1 base from V and 6 bases from J, with 13 bases between. The CDR3 is 15 amino acids.

This clonotype was counted many times. The V and J genes are TRBV28 and TRBJ2-3; maybe TRBD1 (6 bases). The CDR3 has 14 residues. V gave up 7 bases and J gave up 2 bases, with 13 bases separating them. Germline assignment: CDR1 MDHEN and CDR2 SYDVKM. The chain's CDR3 is CASTKQGPTDTQYF. CDR3 DNA sequence: TGTGCCAGCACCAAACAGGGACCCACAGATACGCAGTATTTT.

The V and J genes are TRBV5-4 and TRBJ2-1; D is possibly TRBD2 (6 bases). Germline V CDR1 and CDR2: SGHNT, YYREEE (reference sequence). Trimming cost V 10 bases and J 1 base, with 9 bases left between them. The CDR3 sequence is 12 residues long. As DNA, the CDR3 is TGTGCCGCCGGAGGGTCCTACAATGAGCAGTTCTTC. The encoded protein is CAAGGSYNEQFF.

This clonotype appeared many times. The chain joins TRBV20-1 to TRBJ2-7; 7 nucleotides align to TRBD1. Losses at the gene ends were 5 bases for V and 1 base for J; bases not matched to a gene: 8. Germline V lookup: CDR1 DFQATT, CDR2 SNEGSKA (reference sequence). The CDR3 is 14 amino acids. The CDR3 DNA reads as TGCAGTGCTGGGGAGACAGGGAGATCCTACGAGCAGTACTTC. This encodes CSAGETGRSYEQYF.

This clonotype was recorded at least ten times. The genes are TRBV20-1 and TRBJ1-1; D perhaps matches TRBD1 (5 bases). Deletions cut 5 bases from V and 1 base from J, with 8 bases between. The CDR3 is 12 residues long. Germline V gives CDR1 DFQATT, CDR2 SNEGSKA (reference sequence). Written as DNA, the CDR3 is TGCAGTGCTTTCCAGGGGAACACTGAAGCTTTCTTT. Residues: CSAFQGNTEAFF.

This clonotype was seen at least ten times. The V call is TRBV5-1, the J call TRBJ1-1; D is possibly TRBD1 (6 bases). CDR1 is SGHRS and CDR2 is YFSETQ in the germline V gene. Trimming cost V 0 bases and J 0 bases, with 21 bases left between them. The CDR3 runs 19 residues. CDR3 sequence reads: CASSLAGRVVGAMNTEAFF. The CDR3 coding sequence is TGCGCCAGCAGCTTGGCGGGTCGCGTAGTGGGGGCTATGAACACTGAAGCTTTCTTT.

This clonotype appeared many times. The rearrangement uses TRBV18 and TRBJ1-1; 9 bases fit TRBD1. After removal of 1 base from V and 3 bases from J, the junction contained 3 bases not matched to a gene. CDR3 length: 15 amino acids. Germline V gene sequence: CDR1 KGHSH, CDR2 LQKENI. CDR3 coding DNA: TGTGCCAGCTCACCACAACAGGGGGCCTACACTGAAGCTTTCTTT. Its protein is CASSPQQGAYTEAFF. Full variable domain (remainder filled in from reference TRBV18 and TRBJ1-1): NAGVMQNPRHLVRRRGQEARLRCSPMKGHSHVYWYRQLPEEGLKFMVYLQKENIIDESGMPKERFSAEFPKEGPSILRIQQVVRGDSAAYFCASSPQQGAYTEAFFGQGTRLTVV.

This clonotype was counted ten times or more. The chain couples TRBV19 to TRBJ2-3, with D unclear. The germline V gene has CDR1 LNHDA and CDR2 SQIVND (reference sequence). V was clipped by 5 bases and J by 0 bases, with 12 bases between them. The CDR3 is made up of 15 amino acids. Here the CDR3 reads CASSPQRFSTDTQYF. The CDR3 DNA reads as TGTGCCAGTAGTCCCCAAAGGTTCAGCACAGATACGCAGTATTTT.